This T cell receptor beta chain was recorded in a study of blood T cell repertoires in COVID-19. Across the study: Sources were T cells, B-cell-depleted T cells, or PBMCs; the material itself was cDNA or gDNA.

Methods used by the authors: Nucleated cell counts were estimated from reference gene primer amplification. Clones were read by immunoSEQ multiplex PCR, and TCRdb kept only the in-frame ones, dropping some. The DNA gave D and trimming, while V, J and clone size come from that table. The sample includes over 250,000 clones, about nine tenths seen only once; the top ten take approximately 2%. This clone has a handful of counts. The study recruited people aged 18 to 89 years across more than 20 US areas. The length of the CDR3 is 18 residues. V dropped 9 bases and J dropped 5; count of bases not matched to a gene: 23.

The TCR comes from a woman aged 55 to 70 who had recovered from COVID-19. The J gene is TRBJ1-1, the V gene TRBV6-7, with 8 bases fitting TRBD1. TRBV6-7 is classed as an ORF, of uncertain function. Sequencing input: PBMCs or T cells enriched from blood (not recorded which). CDR3 protein: CAREKGTGLKLGKTEAFF. In DNA form, the CDR3 reads TGTGCCAGGGAGAAGGGGACAGGTTTGAAGTTGGGAAAAACTGAAGCTTTCTTT.